The 30 T cell receptor beta chains reported below all come from one sample, sequenced in a study of T cell responses to AZD1222 COVID-19 vaccine. The table came from immunoSEQ multiplex PCR; TCRdb's copy has only in-frame clones and leaves some out. The profile shows some 120,000 clones, approximately 86% of them singletons. Sequenced here: peripheral blood, sampled on day 0 of AZD1222 vaccination. Receptors originate from an adult in good health.

The rearrangement joins TRBV28 to TRBJ1-6; D is undetermined. This CDR3 contains 12 residues. The V end was cut by 7 bases, the J end by 7 bases, with 8 bases between. The germline V gene encodes CDR1 MDHEN and CDR2 SYDVKM. For the CDR3, the DNA is TGTGCCAGCACAAACTCCAATTCACCCCTCCACTTT. Translation: CASTNSNSPLHF. Combining the CDR3 with reference TRBV28 and TRBJ1-6 gives the whole variable domain DVKVTQSSRYLVKRTGEKVFLECVQDMDHENMFWYRQDPGLGLRLIYFSYDVKMKEKGDIPEGYSVSREKKERFSLILESASTNQTSMYLCASTNSNSPLHFGNGTRLTVT.

The chain is built from TRBV28 and TRBJ1-1; TRBD1 might be the D (5 bases). There are 12 residues in the CDR3. Germline V CDR1 and CDR2: MDHEN, SYDVKM. V was pared by 7 bases and J by 6 bases, with 12 bases between. This CDR3 reads CASTSWGAEAFF. In DNA form, the CDR3 reads TGTGCCAGCACCTCATGGGGCGCTGAAGCTTTCTTT.

This chain links TRBV19 with TRBJ1-1; 7 bases line up with TRBD1. The CDR3 extends over 15 amino acids. The V gene's germline CDR1 is LNHDA and CDR2 SQIVND (reference sequence). Germline trimming cut 7 bases from V and 3 bases from J; bases unmatched to any gene: 11. The chain's CDR3 is CASIPGTAGHTEAFF. Here the CDR3 DNA reads TGTGCCAGTATCCCCGGGACAGCAGGGCACACTGAAGCTTTCTTT.

The chain is built from TRBV3-1 (or the pseudogene TRBV3-2) and TRBJ2-7; D is unresolved. Trimming took 0 bases from V and 2 from J, leaving 17 bases between them. CDR1 is LGHDT, CDR2 YNNKEL, per germline (reference sequence). The CDR3 spans 17 residues. This CDR3 reads CASSQDVVIEAPYEQYF. The DNA for the CDR3 is TGTGCCAGCAGCCAAGATGTAGTCATAGAGGCTCCCTACGAGCAGTACTTC.

This CDR3 reads CASSPPGGGYSPLHF. The CDR3 nucleotides read TGTGCCAGCTCACCACCGGGGGGAGGGTACTCACCCCTCCACTTT. This sequence joins TRBV18 and TRBJ1-6; tentatively, D is TRBD1 (5 bases). V lost 0 bases and J lost 10, with 13 bases in between. In germline, CDR1 is KGHSH, CDR2 LQKENI. This CDR3 is built from 15 residues.

The CDR3 region is CAWSHDRGLPNTGELFF. In DNA form, the CDR3 reads TGTGCCTGGAGCCACGACAGGGGGCTCCCGAACACCGGGGAGCTGTTTTTT. This chain connects TRBV30 to TRBJ2-2, with 10 positions matching TRBD1. Trimming took 3 bases from V and 0 from J; bases not matched to a gene: 7. Per germline, CDR1 GTSNPN and CDR2 SVGIG (reference sequence). This CDR3 spans 17 amino acids.

The V gene is TRBV14, the J gene TRBJ2-7, with a possible D match to TRBD2 (7 bases). Looked up from germline, CDR1 is SGHDN and CDR2 is FVKESK. Trimming took 3 bases from V and 2 from J, leaving 11 bases between them. The CDR3 sequence is 14 residues long. The CDR3 DNA reads TGTGCCAGCAGCCACAGGGGAGGGGCCTACGAGCAGTACTTC. Amino acid sequence: CASSHRGGAYEQYF.

This clone occurred once. The chain uses TRBV14 and TRBJ1-4, with a weak D call TRBD1 (5 bases). The germline gives CDR1 SGHDN, CDR2 FVKESK. V shed 2 bases and J shed 5 bases, with 24 bases lying between them. CDR3 length equals 19 residues. The CDR3 sequence: CASSQFRRTGTRGNEKLFF. The CDR3 nucleotides are TGTGCCAGCAGCCAATTTAGACGAACCGGGACCCGAGGGAATGAAAAACTGTTTTTT. The full variable domain, rest sourced from reference TRBV14 and TRBJ1-4, is EAGVTQFPSHSVIEKGQTVTLRCDPISGHDNLYWYRRVMGKEIKFLLHFVKESKQDESGMPNNRFLAERTGGTYSTLKVQPAELEDSGVYFCASSQFRRTGTRGNEKLFFGSGTQLSVL.

The V gene is TRBV5-1, the J gene TRBJ2-2, with TRBD1 matching 7 bases. Trimming took 4 bases from V and 2 from J; bases not matched to a gene: 8. This CDR3 comprises 16 residues. Germline V gene lookup returns CDR1 SGHRS and CDR2 YFSETQ. CDR3 nucleotide sequence: TGCGCCAGCAGCCTACGGGACAGACCTAACACCGGGGAGCTGTTTTTT. Amino acids: CASSLRDRPNTGELFF. Looking up the rest from reference TRBV5-1 and TRBJ2-2 gives the full variable domain: KAGVTQTPRYLIKTRGQQVTLSCSPISGHRSVSWYQQTPGQGLQFLFEYFSETQRNKGNFPGRFSGRQFSNSRSEMNVSTLELGDSALYLCASSLRDRPNTGELFFGEGSRLTVL.

The chain recombines TRBV6-4 with TRBJ2-2; maybe TRBD1 (5 bases). This CDR3 spans 14 amino acids. Trimming took 5 bases from V and 1 from J, leaving 8 bases between them. Looked up from germline, CDR1 is MRHNA and CDR2 is SNTAGT. The CDR3 DNA reads TGTGCCAGCAGTCTACAGGAGAACACCGGGGAGCTGTTTTTT. It codes for CASSLQENTGELFF.

The V call is TRBV9, the J call TRBJ1-1; a possible D gene is TRBD1 (6 bases). CDR1 SGDLS and CDR2 YYNGEE come from the germline V gene. The CDR3 runs 16 residues. The ends were cut back, 6 bases at V and 0 bases at J, with 18 bases in the middle. The CDR3: CASTHGGGGMNTEAFF. The CDR3 nucleotides read TGTGCCAGCACCCACGGGGGGGGCGGAATGAACACTGAAGCTTTCTTT. Drawing the rest from reference TRBV9 and TRBJ1-1, the complete variable domain is DSGVTQTPKHLITATGQRVTLRCSPRSGDLSVYWYQQSLDQGLQFLIQYYNGEERAKGNILERFSAQQFPDLHSELNLSSLELGDSALYFCASTHGGGGMNTEAFFGQGTRLTVV.

The chain recombines TRBV5-1 with TRBJ2-6, with a weak D call TRBD2 (5 bases). V was clipped by 0 bases and J by 0 bases, with 7 bases between them. This CDR3 spans 16 amino acids. From germline, CDR1 is SGHRS and CDR2 YFSETQ. The CDR3 DNA is TGCGCCAGCAGCTTGGATGGGAGCTCTGGGGCCAACGTCCTGACTTTC. Protein sequence: CASSLDGSSGANVLTF.

This chain links TRBV4-3 with TRBJ1-1; unclear D gene. Per germline, CDR1 LGHNA and CDR2 YSLEER. This CDR3 contains 13 residues. V was shortened by 1 base and J by 4 bases, with 7 bases between the two germline ends. The CDR3 region is CASSQGVGTEAFF. CDR3 in DNA: TGCGCCAGCAGCCAAGGAGTAGGCACTGAAGCTTTCTTT.

The V gene is TRBV12-3 or TRBV12-4, the J gene TRBJ2-7, with a weak D call TRBD1 (5 bases). The V gene lost 9 bases and the J gene lost 1 base, with 10 bases spanning the gap. The CDR3 loop spans 12 amino acids. For the CDR3, the DNA is TGTGCCAGTGGGGCGTCATCCTACGAGCAGTACTTC. The encoded protein is CASGASSYEQYF.

This chain uses TRBV4-1 with TRBJ1-2, with TRBD1 matching over 7 bases. The CDR3 runs to 17 residues. Losses at the gene ends were 5 bases for V and 8 bases for J; bases not matched to a gene: 20. CDR1 and CDR2 from the germline V gene are MGHRA and YSYEKL. CDR3 nucleotides: TGCGCCAGCAGCAACCGCCTTTTGACAGGGAGGTTTGGGGGCTACACCTTC. Translating it yields CASSNRLLTGRFGGYTF.

V usage is TRBV4-1 and J usage is TRBJ1-2; 10 bases map to TRBD1. CDR3 length equals 15 residues. The trim removed 4 bases at V and 3 bases at J, leaving 5 bases unmatched. Germline V gene sequence: CDR1 MGHRA, CDR2 YSYEKL. The CDR3 protein is CASSPKTGGDYGYTF. The CDR3 bases are TGCGCCAGCAGCCCTAAGACAGGGGGCGACTATGGCTACACCTTC.

J is TRBJ2-1 and V is TRBV3-1 (or the pseudogene TRBV3-2); 7 positions match TRBD1. CDR1 and CDR2 (germline): LGHDT, YNNKEL (reference sequence). Germline trimming cut 4 bases from V and 0 bases from J; bases unmatched to any gene: 0. This CDR3 has 14 residues. The CDR3 region is CASSPGGSYNEQFF. In DNA, the CDR3 is TGTGCCAGCAGCCCAGGGGGCTCCTACAATGAGCAGTTCTTC.

This clone occurred once. The V gene is TRBV5-1, the J gene TRBJ2-7; 9 bases line up with TRBD1. CDR3 length: 14 residues. CDR1 SGHRS and CDR2 YFSETQ come from the germline V gene. V lost 4 bases and J lost 3; bases outside the gene matches: 5. CDR3 sequence: CASSPPGQGYEQYF. The CDR3 region has the DNA TGCGCCAGCAGCCCCCCGGGACAGGGCTACGAGCAGTACTTC.

CDR3: CASSPKNWYHYEQYF. Written as DNA, the CDR3 is TGTGCCAGCAGTCCCAAAAACTGGTACCACTACGAGCAGTACTTC. The chain joins TRBV6-5 to TRBJ2-7; D unresolved. The CDR3 has 15 amino acids. Trimming shortened V by 5 bases and J by 3 bases, and 17 bases separated the two germline ends. Germline V CDR1 and CDR2: MNHEY, SVGAGI.

J is TRBJ2-3 and V is TRBV5-1; D is unclear. The CDR3 extends over 14 amino acids. V lost 0 bases to trimming and J lost 2 bases, with 7 bases between them. Germline V lookup: CDR1 SGHRS, CDR2 YFSETQ. Written as DNA, the CDR3 is TGCGCCAGCAGCTTGGGTTCGGACACAGATACGCAGTATTTT. Amino acids: CASSLGSDTDTQYF.

This clone was recorded only once. The rearrangement links TRBV28 to TRBJ2-2, with D perhaps given as TRBD1 or TRBD2 (8 bases each). Germline CDR1 is MDHEN and CDR2 is SYDVKM. The CDR3 runs to 15 residues. The V gene lost 8 bases and the J gene lost 6 bases, with 19 bases spanning the gap. The DNA of the CDR3 is TGTGCCAGCTCCACAGGGGGACTAGGGGCCGGGGAGCTGTTTTTT. Protein sequence: CASSTGGLGAGELFF. The full variable domain, rest sourced from reference TRBV28 and TRBJ2-2, is DVKVTQSSRYLVKRTGEKVFLECVQDMDHENMFWYRQDPGLGLRLIYFSYDVKMKEKGDIPEGYSVSREKKERFSLILESASTNQTSMYLCASSTGGLGAGELFFGEGSRLTVL.

CDR3 region: CASSKGETQYF. For the CDR3, the DNA is TGTGCCAGCAGCAAAGGGGAGACCCAGTACTTC. The chain joins TRBV21-1 to TRBJ2-5. TRBV21-1 is a known pseudogene. This CDR3 comprises 11 residues.

The J gene is TRBJ2-1, the V gene TRBV6-5, with 10 nucleotides matching TRBD2. From germline, CDR1 is MNHEY and CDR2 SVGAGI. J gave up 2 bases and V 6 bases, and 4 bases lay outside the gene matches. The length of the CDR3 is 15 residues. The CDR3 loop reads CASSRSGGAYNEQFF. CDR3 bases: TGTGCCAGCAGCAGGAGCGGGGGGGCCTACAATGAGCAGTTCTTC.

The CDR3 reads CASSPSGGAYNEQFF. The CDR3 DNA reads TGTGCCAGCAGTCCTAGCGGGGGGGCATACAATGAGCAGTTCTTC. The rearrangement uses TRBV25-1 and TRBJ2-1, with TRBD2 identical over 12 bases. Looked up from germline, CDR1 is MGHDK and CDR2 is SYGVNS. Trimming took 5 bases from V and 4 from J; bases not matched to a gene: 3. This CDR3 has 15 residues.

The V gene is TRBV2, the J gene TRBJ1-1; D gene unclear. The germline V and J ends were trimmed by 3 bases and 0 bases, with 2 bases remaining between them. The CDR3 totals 12 residues. Germline V gene data show CDR1 as SNHLY and CDR2 as FYNNEI. The CDR3 DNA reads as TGTGCCAGCAGTGAGTTGAACACTGAAGCTTTCTTT. Amino acid sequence: CASSELNTEAFF. Combining the CDR3 with reference TRBV2 and TRBJ1-1 gives the whole variable domain EPEVTQTPSHQVTQMGQEVILRCVPISNHLYFYWYRQILGQKVEFLVSFYNNEISEKSEIFDDQFSVERPDGSNFTLKIRSTKLEDSAMYFCASSELNTEAFFGQGTRLTVV.

This sequence joins TRBV19 and TRBJ2-1; D perhaps matches TRBD1 (6 bases). The V end was cut by 3 bases, the J end by 7 bases, with 10 bases between. This CDR3 comprises 13 residues. CDR1 and CDR2 (germline): LNHDA, SQIVND (reference sequence). CDR3 sequence reads: CASSITGWNEQFF. CDR3 nucleotide sequence: TGTGCCAGTAGTATTACAGGGTGGAATGAGCAGTTCTTC.

The chain combines TRBV7-2 with TRBJ2-5; D perhaps matches TRBD2 (6 bases). There are 13 residues in the CDR3. Deletions cut 1 base from V and 7 bases from J, with 10 bases between. Germline loops: CDR1 SGHTA, CDR2 FQGNSA. The CDR3 loop is CASSLGEVGTQYF. The CDR3 bases are TGTGCCAGCAGCTTAGGGGAGGTTGGGACCCAGTACTTC.

The V gene is TRBV7-5, the J gene TRBJ2-7; the tabulated D call, TRBD1, remains unverified against the DNA. TRBV7-5 is shown as a pseudogene. The CDR3 covers 15 residues. The CDR3 DNA reads TGTGTCAGAAGCGGAGACAGGAGAAACTCCTACGAGCAGTACTTC. Protein product: CVRSGDRRNSYEQYF.

V gene TRBV6-2 or TRBV6-3 combines with J gene TRBJ2-1, with TRBD2 matching 14 bases. Germline V gene data show CDR1 as MNHEY and CDR2 as SVGEGT. The CDR3 runs 17 residues. V lost 1 base to trimming and J lost 5 bases; unmatched junction nucleotides: 4. CDR3 sequence reads: CASSYLRTSGGNNEQFF. The CDR3 nucleotides read TGTGCCAGCAGTTACTTGAGGACTAGCGGGGGGAACAATGAGCAGTTCTTC.

V gene TRBV19 combines with J gene TRBJ1-5; D unresolved. Germline values: CDR1 LNHDA, CDR2 SQIVND (reference sequence). Trimming took 6 bases from V and 5 from J, leaving 17 bases between them. The CDR3 has 15 amino acids. Written as DNA, the CDR3 is TGTGCCAGTAGCACTGGAGGGCCTCGTTATCAGCCCCAGCATTTT. This encodes CASSTGGPRYQPQHF.